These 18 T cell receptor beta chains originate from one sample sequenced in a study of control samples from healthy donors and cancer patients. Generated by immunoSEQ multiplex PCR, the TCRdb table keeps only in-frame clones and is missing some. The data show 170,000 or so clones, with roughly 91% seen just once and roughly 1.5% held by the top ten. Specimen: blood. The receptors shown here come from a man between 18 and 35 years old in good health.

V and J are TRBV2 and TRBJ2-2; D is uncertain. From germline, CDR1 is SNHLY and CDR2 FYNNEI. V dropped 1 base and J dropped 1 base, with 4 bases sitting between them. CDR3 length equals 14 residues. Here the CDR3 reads CASSEGMNTGELFF. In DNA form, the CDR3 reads TGTGCCAGCAGTGAAGGCATGAACACCGGGGAGCTGTTTTTT. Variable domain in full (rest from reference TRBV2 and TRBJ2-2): EPEVTQTPSHQVTQMGQEVILRCVPISNHLYFYWYRQILGQKVEFLVSFYNNEISEKSEIFDDQFSVERPDGSNFTLKIRSTKLEDSAMYFCASSEGMNTGELFFGEGSRLTVL.

CDR3 loop: CASSPLIGGGEKLFF. In DNA form, the CDR3 reads TGTGCCAGCAGTCCCCTCATAGGGGGGGGCGAAAAACTGTTTTTT. This chain uses TRBV27 with TRBJ1-4, with a weak D call TRBD1 (6 bases). The V and J ends lost 5 bases and 8 bases respectively, with 18 bases between them. Germline assignment: CDR1 MNHEY and CDR2 SMNVEV (reference sequence). The CDR3 is 15 amino acids.

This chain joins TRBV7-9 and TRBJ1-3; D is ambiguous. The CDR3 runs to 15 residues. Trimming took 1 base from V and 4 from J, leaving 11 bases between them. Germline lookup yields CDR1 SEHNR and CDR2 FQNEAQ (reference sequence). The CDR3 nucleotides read TGTGCCAGCAGCTTAGGATCGGTTCAAGGAAACACCATATATTTT. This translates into CASSLGSVQGNTIYF.

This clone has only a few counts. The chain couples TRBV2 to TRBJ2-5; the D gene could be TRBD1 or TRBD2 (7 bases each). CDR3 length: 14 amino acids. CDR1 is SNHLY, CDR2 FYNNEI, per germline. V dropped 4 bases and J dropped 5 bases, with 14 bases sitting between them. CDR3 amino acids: CASSGGRGQETQYF. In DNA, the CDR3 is TGTGCCAGCAGTGGAGGGAGGGGGCAGGAGACCCAGTACTTC.

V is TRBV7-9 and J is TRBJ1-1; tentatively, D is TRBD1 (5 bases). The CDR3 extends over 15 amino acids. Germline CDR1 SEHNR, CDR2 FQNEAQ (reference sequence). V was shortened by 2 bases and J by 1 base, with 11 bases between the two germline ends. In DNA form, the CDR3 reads TGTGCCAGCAGCTTACCTCCTGGGGGGAACACTGAAGCTTTCTTT. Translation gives CASSLPPGGNTEAFF.

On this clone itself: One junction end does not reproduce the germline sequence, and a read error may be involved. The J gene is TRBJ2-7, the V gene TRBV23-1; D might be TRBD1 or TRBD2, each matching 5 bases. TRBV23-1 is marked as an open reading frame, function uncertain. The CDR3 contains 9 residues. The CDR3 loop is CAGQPPGHF. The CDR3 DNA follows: TGCGCAGGGCAACCCCCGGGGCACTTC.

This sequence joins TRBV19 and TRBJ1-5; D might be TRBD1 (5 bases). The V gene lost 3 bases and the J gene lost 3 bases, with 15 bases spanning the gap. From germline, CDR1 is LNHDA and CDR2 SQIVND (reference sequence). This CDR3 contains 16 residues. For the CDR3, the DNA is TGTGCCAGTAGTATTGTCTCCGGGACTAACAATCAGCCCCAGCATTTT. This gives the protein CASSIVSGTNNQPQHF.

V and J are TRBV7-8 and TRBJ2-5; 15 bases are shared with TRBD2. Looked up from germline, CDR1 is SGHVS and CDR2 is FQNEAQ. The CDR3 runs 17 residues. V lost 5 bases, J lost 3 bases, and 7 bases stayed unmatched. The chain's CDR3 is CASSTGTSGGSEETQYF. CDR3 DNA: TGTGCCAGCAGCACCGGGACTAGCGGGGGGTCGGAAGAGACCCAGTACTTC.

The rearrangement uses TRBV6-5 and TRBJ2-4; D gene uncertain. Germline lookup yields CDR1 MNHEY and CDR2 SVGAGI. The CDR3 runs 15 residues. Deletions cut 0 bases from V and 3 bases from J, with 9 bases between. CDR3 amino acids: CASSYSRVGKNIQYF. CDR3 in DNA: TGTGCCAGCAGTTACTCGAGAGTAGGCAAAAACATTCAGTACTTC.

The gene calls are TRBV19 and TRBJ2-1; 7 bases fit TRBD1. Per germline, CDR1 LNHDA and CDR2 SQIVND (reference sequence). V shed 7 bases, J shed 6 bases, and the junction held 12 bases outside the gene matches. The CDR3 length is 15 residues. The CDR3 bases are TGTGCCAGTAACCTCGGACAGGTGAGGTCCAATGAGCAGTTCTTC. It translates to CASNLGQVRSNEQFF.

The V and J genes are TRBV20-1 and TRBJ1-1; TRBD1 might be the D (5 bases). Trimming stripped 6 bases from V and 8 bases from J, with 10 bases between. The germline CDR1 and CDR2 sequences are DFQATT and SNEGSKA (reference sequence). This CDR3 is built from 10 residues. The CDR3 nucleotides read TGCAGTGCGGGACTCAAAGAAGCTTTCTTT. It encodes CSAGLKEAFF.

The CDR3 spells CASSLGDFSTDTQYF. CDR3 coding DNA: TGCGCCAGCAGCCTTGGGGACTTCAGCACAGATACGCAGTATTTT. This sequence joins TRBV5-1 and TRBJ2-3; maybe TRBD2 (6 bases). V dropped 4 bases and J dropped 0 bases, with 12 bases sitting between them. Germline V gene sequence: CDR1 SGHRS, CDR2 YFSETQ. The CDR3 totals 15 residues. The entire variable domain, with the rest obtained from reference TRBV5-1 and TRBJ2-3, is as follows: KAGVTQTPRYLIKTRGQQVTLSCSPISGHRSVSWYQQTPGQGLQFLFEYFSETQRNKGNFPGRFSGRQFSNSRSEMNVSTLELGDSALYLCASSLGDFSTDTQYFGPGTRLTVL.

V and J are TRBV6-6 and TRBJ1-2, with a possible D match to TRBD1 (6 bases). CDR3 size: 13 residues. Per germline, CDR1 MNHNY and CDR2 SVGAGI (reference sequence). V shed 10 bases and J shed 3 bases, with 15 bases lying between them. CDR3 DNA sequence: TGTGCCATCGAGAGGGGGTTCGACTATGGCTACACCTTC. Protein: CAIERGFDYGYTF.

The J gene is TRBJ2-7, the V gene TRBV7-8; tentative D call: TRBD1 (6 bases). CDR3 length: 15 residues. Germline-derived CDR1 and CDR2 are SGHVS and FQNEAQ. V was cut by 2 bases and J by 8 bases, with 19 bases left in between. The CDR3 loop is CASSLLGRGDWKQYF. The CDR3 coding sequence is TGTGCCAGCAGCTTATTGGGCAGGGGCGATTGGAAGCAGTACTTC.

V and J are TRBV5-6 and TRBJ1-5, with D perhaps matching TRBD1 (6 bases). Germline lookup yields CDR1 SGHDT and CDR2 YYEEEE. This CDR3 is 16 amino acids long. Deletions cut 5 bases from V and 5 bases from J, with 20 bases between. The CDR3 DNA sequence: TGTGCCAGCAGTCCACGGGGGTTGGGGGGCGATCAGCCCCAGCATTTT. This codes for CASSPRGLGGDQPQHF.

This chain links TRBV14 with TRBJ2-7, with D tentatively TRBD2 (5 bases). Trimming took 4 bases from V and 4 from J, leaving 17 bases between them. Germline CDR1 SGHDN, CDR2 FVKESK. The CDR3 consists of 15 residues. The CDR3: CASSLNGRGRYEQYF. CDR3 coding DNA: TGTGCCAGCAGCCTTAACGGCCGAGGGCGGTACGAGCAGTACTTC.

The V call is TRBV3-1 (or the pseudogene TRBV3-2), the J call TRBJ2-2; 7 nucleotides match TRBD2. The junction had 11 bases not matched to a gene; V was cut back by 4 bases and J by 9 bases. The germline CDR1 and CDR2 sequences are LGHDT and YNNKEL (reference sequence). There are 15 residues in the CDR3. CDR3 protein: CASSPGLGVGRELFF. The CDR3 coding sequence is TGTGCCAGCAGCCCCGGACTAGGTGTAGGCCGGGAGCTGTTTTTT.

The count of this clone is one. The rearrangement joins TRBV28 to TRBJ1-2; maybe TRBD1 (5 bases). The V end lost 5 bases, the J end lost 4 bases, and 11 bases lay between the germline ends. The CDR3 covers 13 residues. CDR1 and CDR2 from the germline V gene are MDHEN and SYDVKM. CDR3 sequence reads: CASSPGGVYGYTF. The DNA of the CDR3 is TGTGCCAGCAGTCCCGGAGGGGTCTATGGCTACACCTTC.